A single sample is the source of the 5 T cell receptor beta chains below, sequenced in a study of radiotherapy plus CTLA-4 blockade in lung cancer. TCRdb's copy holds only in-frame clones and misses some; the assay was immunoSEQ multiplex PCR. This sample has about 95,000 clones; roughly 80% occur once, and the top ten carry about 3.5%. This sample comprised peripheral blood, obtained from a patient treated with radiotherapy plus ipilimumab. These receptor sequences come from a human donor with non-small cell lung cancer who had a partial response to radiotherapy plus ipilimumab.

This chain joins TRBV27 and TRBJ2-7; D is undetermined. V was clipped by 5 bases and J by 3 bases, with 14 bases between them. The germline V gene encodes CDR1 MNHEY and CDR2 SMNVEV (reference sequence). The CDR3 is made up of 14 amino acids. The CDR3 loop is CASSPTQNLYEQYF. CDR3 DNA sequence: TGTGCCAGCAGTCCCACCCAGAACCTCTACGAGCAGTACTTC.

This clone was picked up a small number of times. The rearrangement links TRBV6-5 to TRBJ1-5; D gene ambiguous. Germline CDR1 reads MNHEY; CDR2 reads SVGAGI. CDR3 length equals 14 residues. V was cut by 2 bases and J by 2 bases, with 7 bases left in between. The CDR3 DNA follows: TGTGCCAGCAGTTACGTTAATGGCAATCAGCCCCAGCATTTT. Translating gives CASSYVNGNQPQHF.

The chain combines TRBV28 with TRBJ1-2, with 7 bases matching TRBD1. The ends lost 4 bases at V and 4 bases at J; junction bases unmatched: 9. Looked up from germline, CDR1 is MDHEN and CDR2 is SYDVKM. The CDR3 runs 15 residues. The CDR3 sequence: CASSSLTGQFYGYTF. The CDR3 DNA is TGTGCCAGCAGTTCACTAACGGGACAGTTCTATGGCTACACCTTC.

The V gene is TRBV30, the J gene TRBJ2-3; 9 bases line up with TRBD2. The junction had 18 bases not matched to a gene; V was cut back by 2 bases and J by 6 bases. Germline CDR1 GTSNPN, CDR2 SVGIG (reference sequence). The CDR3 extends over 18 amino acids. CDR3 protein: CAWSTTQEREVLGDTQYF. The CDR3 DNA sequence: TGTGCCTGGAGTACTACGCAAGAGCGGGAGGTTTTAGGGGATACGCAGTATTTT.

The rearrangement joins TRBV25-1 to TRBJ1-1; D not certain. Between the trimmed V and J ends, which lost 2 bases and 5 bases, there was a span of 12 bases. Germline CDR1 reads MGHDK; CDR2 reads SYGVNS. The CDR3 spans 14 residues. The CDR3, as DNA: TGTGCCAGCAGTGAAACAACTAGGAAAACTGAAGCTTTCTTT. This gives the protein CASSETTRKTEAFF. Variable domain in full (rest from reference TRBV25-1 and TRBJ1-1): EADIYQTPRYLVIGTGKKITLECSQTMGHDKMYWYQQDPGMELHLIHYSYGVNSTEKGDLSSESTVSRIRTEHFPLTLESARPSHTSQYLCASSETTRKTEAFFGQGTRLTVV.